The entry below gives a single T cell receptor (beta chain) sequence along with its context. Its antigen is as yet unknown. The data belong to a study of CD8 T cells in ankylosing spondylitis. Study results and caveats: Ankylosing spondylitis blood appeared to carry a characteristic TCR beta motif of roughly eight highly homologous variants.

MiXCR, applied by TCRdb to the 5' RACE reads, yields one record per CDR3 protein. The sample holds a few hundred thousand distinct CDR3 sequences, about 13% seen once. The germline CDR1 and CDR2 sequences are SEHNR and FQNEAQ (reference sequence). Trimming cost V 2 bases and J 4 bases; bases outside gene matches: 4. The CDR3 consists of 14 residues. The sample comprised blood, either unsorted or a sorted T cell fraction (not recorded which). This chain connects TRBV7-9 to TRBJ1-1; 7 positions agree with TRBD1. The sequence derives from a male donor with ankylosing spondylitis. The CDR3 DNA follows: TGTGCCAGCAGCTTATCCCAGGGGGGCACTGAAGCTTTCTTT. This translates into CASSLSQGGTEAFF.